This T cell receptor (beta chain) was identified in a study of cytomegalovirus exposure and HLA in healthy donors. Study-wide findings and caveats: It was found in a later analysis that first-cohort TCR clusters tended to co-occur in the 120 validation repertoires.

V dropped 4 bases and J dropped 1 base, with 19 bases sitting between them. This CDR3 has 18 amino acids. Germline CDR1 is LNHNV and CDR2 is YYDKDF (reference sequence). Remarks on this clone: Its antigen is as yet unknown.

Produced via immunoSEQ multiplex PCR; TCRdb's table is partial and in-frame only. This table holds 150,000 to 200,000 clones, 86% found once. J is TRBJ2-2 and V is TRBV15; D is perhaps TRBD2 (6 bases). The sequenced sample consisted of PBMCs. The origin of this receptor is a man younger than 35 in good health and CMV-seropositive. This chain's CDR3 is CATSTISPSGLNTGELFF. CDR3 nucleotide sequence: TGTGCCACCAGCACCATAAGCCCCAGCGGGTTGAACACCGGGGAGCTGTTTTTT.